A single sample gave rise to the 3 T cell receptor beta chains below, sequenced in a study of read filtering for tumor transcriptome and immune sequencing. Molecular barcoded adaptors covering alpha/delta and beta/gamma chains were used on 400 ng RNA. TCRdb reprocessed the reads with MiXCR, giving one entry per CDR3 protein. The profile shows 130,000 or so distinct CDR3 sequences, 13% of them singletons. Material for sequencing was a population of CD138-negative cells sorted from bone marrow. These TCRs come from a donor at least 40 years old with multiple myeloma.

In its sample, this clonotype was seen a few times. This chain links TRBV5-1 with TRBJ1-3, with a tentative D call TRBD1 (6 bases). Per germline, CDR1 SGHRS and CDR2 YFSETQ. This CDR3 region has 15 residues. Trimming cost V 0 bases and J 4 bases, with 11 bases left between them. Here the CDR3 reads CASSLGQGIGNTIYF. The CDR3 DNA reads TGCGCCAGCAGCTTGGGGCAGGGGATCGGAAACACCATATATTTT.

This clonotype was found many times. The gene calls are TRBV4-1 and TRBJ1-1; 10 bases agree with TRBD1. CDR1 is MGHRA and CDR2 is YSYEKL in the germline V gene. The CDR3 is 15 residues long. V shed 0 bases and J 4 bases; nucleotides not matched to a gene: 2. Written as DNA, the CDR3 is TGCGCCAGCAGCCAAGAGGGACAGGGGCCCACTGAAGCTTTCTTT. This codes for CASSQEGQGPTEAFF.

This clonotype was detected many times. The chain joins TRBV6-6 to TRBJ1-2; TRBD1 agrees at 9 bases. Germline CDR1 reads MNHNY; CDR2 reads SVGAGI (reference sequence). The V and J ends lost 2 bases and 4 bases, in that order; junction bases with no gene match: 14. The CDR3 sequence is 18 residues long. Here the CDR3 DNA reads TGTGCCAGCAGTTACCGATCCCCCCGGACAGGGGAGCCCTATGGCTACACCTTC. Translating gives CASSYRSPRTGEPYGYTF.